These T cell receptor beta chains were read from a single sample in a study of blood T cell repertoires in COVID-19. Sequencing was performed with immunoSEQ multiplex PCR; in TCRdb, only in-frame clones are kept and a portion is missing. The table lists tens of thousands of clones, about 70% of them singletons, with approximately 7% in the top ten. Sample: peripheral blood. These receptor sequences come from a man aged 45 to 65 with COVID-19, enrolled during active disease. The CDR3 runs from the conserved cysteine through the conserved F or W. The order of the fields is clone size, CDR3 length, J gene, V gene, D gene, CDR3 protein, CDR3 DNA. A D gene is named only where the DNA matches it firmly. Clone size is stated in some rows and not others, as once, few, many or a class when expanded.

.,15,TRBJ1-3,TRBV10-2,.,CASSLGLQRGNAIYF,TGCGCCAGCAGCTTGGGACTCCAAAGAGGAAACGCCATATATTTT
.,15,TRBJ2-5,TRBV3-1/TRBV3-2,TRBD2,CASSRGTRKQETQYF,TGTGCCAGCAGCCGAGGGACTAGAAAACAAGAGACCCAGTACTTC
.,14,TRBJ2-3,TRBV27,TRBD2,CAIRGGGGTDTQYF,TGTGCCATAAGGGGCGGGGGGGGCACAGATACGCAGTATTTT
few,14,TRBJ2-1,TRBV4-2,TRBD2,CASSQGRVAGEQFF,TGTGCCAGCAGCCAAGGTAGGGTAGCGGGGGAGCAGTTCTTC
.,15,TRBJ2-5,TRBV2,TRBD2,CASSVSLAGDQTQYF,TGTGCCAGCAGTGTGTCGCTAGCGGGGGACCAGACCCAGTACTTC
.,17,TRBJ1-6,TRBV9,TRBD1,CASCDGEGTGYNSPLHF,TGTGCCAGCTGCGATGGGGAGGGGACAGGGTATAATTCACCCCTCCACTTT
.,16,TRBJ2-3,TRBV6-1,.,CASSEGVGDSTDTQYF,TGTGCCAGCAGTGAAGGGGTGGGAGATAGCACAGATACGCAGTATTTT
.,16,TRBJ1-1,TRBV21-1,.,CASSPEWVRENTEAFF,TGTGCCAGCAGCCCCGAGTGGGTCAGGGAGAACACTGAAGCTTTCTTT
few,16,TRBJ2-3,TRBV7-2,.,CASSLGGWGPTDTQYF,TGTGCCAGCAGCTTAGGGGGTTGGGGCCCCACAGATACGCAGTATTTT
.,14,TRBJ2-7,TRBV10-3,TRBD2,CAISPGTSKSEQYF,TGTGCCATCAGTCCCGGGACTAGCAAAAGCGAGCAGTACTTC
.,16,TRBJ1-6,TRBV7-9,.,CASSSTDGGGYSPLHF,TGTGCCAGCAGCTCAACCGACGGGGGGGGCTATTCACCCCTCCACTTT
.,15,TRBJ2-6,TRBV13,TRBD1,CASRPGGSGANVLTF,TGTGCCAGCAGACCAGGGGGCTCTGGGGCCAACGTCCTGACTTTC
.,15,TRBJ2-1,TRBV5-1,TRBD2,CASSSRGSGRDEQFF,TGCGCCAGCAGCTCCCGGGGTAGCGGGAGGGATGAGCAGTTCTTC
.,14,TRBJ1-5,TRBV19,TRBD1,CASMRTGDHQPQHF,TGTGCCAGTATGCGGACAGGGGACCATCAGCCCCAGCATTTT
.,14,TRBJ1-1,TRBV3-1/TRBV3-2,.,CASSQGQDNTEAFF,TGTGCCAGCAGCCAGGGACAAGACAACACTGAAGCTTTCTTT
.,13,TRBJ1-5,TRBV7-9,.,CASSSQGNQPQHF,TGTGCCAGCAGCTCTCAGGGTAATCAGCCCCAGCATTTT
.,15,TRBJ1-1,TRBV3-1/TRBV3-2,.,CASSQGRGLSTEAFF,TGTGCCAGCAGCCAAGGTAGGGGTTTGAGTACTGAAGCTTTCTTT
.,14,TRBJ1-2,TRBV5-1,.,CASSSTGINYGYTF,TGCGCCAGCAGCTCAACGGGGATTAACTATGGCTACACCTTC
.,15,TRBJ1-5,TRBV2,.,CASSEGRGGNQPQHF,TGTGCCAGCAGTGAGGGCAGGGGAGGCAATCAGCCCCAGCATTTT
.,15,TRBJ2-1,TRBV10-1,.,CASLQRGLDYNEQFF,TGCGCCAGTCTTCAAAGGGGGTTGGACTACAATGAGCAGTTCTTC
.,15,TRBJ2-1,TRBV6-5,.,CASALQGLRTDEQFF,TGTGCCAGCGCCCTACAGGGCTTGAGGACGGACGAGCAGTTCTTC
.,16,TRBJ2-5,TRBV9,.,CASSAPAGTLQETQYF,TGTGCCAGCAGCGCGCCAGCCGGGACTTTGCAAGAGACCCAGTACTTC
.,13,TRBJ1-1,TRBV19,TRBD1,CASKGQGSAEAFF,TGTGCCAGTAAAGGACAGGGATCGGCTGAAGCTTTCTTT
.,15,TRBJ2-7,TRBV18,.,CASSPVGTFGPEQYF,TGTGCCAGCTCCCCGGTAGGGACTTTCGGCCCCGAGCAGTACTTC
.,10,TRBJ1-1,TRBV6-5,.,CATRSTEAFF,TGTGCCACCCGGAGCACTGAAGCTTTCTTT
.,16,TRBJ1-2,TRBV24-1,TRBD1,CATSDHRTGRSYGYTF,TGTGCCACCAGTGACCATAGGACAGGCCGGAGTTATGGCTACACCTTC
.,15,TRBJ1-5,TRBV3-1/TRBV3-2,TRBD1,CAQIGTAPSHQPQHF,TGTGCGCAAATTGGGACAGCTCCATCGCATCAGCCCCAGCATTTT
medium-sized,15,TRBJ1-6,TRBV6-1,.,CASSEWAWANSPLHF,TGTGCCAGCAGTGAGTGGGCCTGGGCCAATTCACCCCTCCACTTT
.,14,TRBJ2-3,TRBV7-2,TRBD2,CASSPGLATDTQYF,TGTGCCAGCAGCCCCGGACTAGCAACAGATACGCAGTATTTT
.,16,TRBJ1-6,TRBV14,TRBD1,CASSTLTGSVYSPLHF,TGTGCCAGCAGCACCCTGACAGGGTCGGTATATTCACCCCTCCACTTT
.,14,TRBJ2-5,TRBV10-1,.,CASSEDSSQETQYF,TGCGCCAGCAGTGAGGACAGTAGTCAAGAGACCCAGTACTTC
.,15,TRBJ2-1,TRBV11-2,.,CASSLERTPYNEQFF,TGTGCCAGCAGCTTAGAACGGACACCCTACAATGAGCAGTTCTTC
.,14,TRBJ1-2,TRBV6-5,TRBD1,CASGDRSRGYGYTF,TGTGCCAGCGGGGACAGATCACGTGGATATGGCTACACCTTC
few,16,TRBJ1-1,TRBV28,.,CASTPSRGSPGTEAFF,TGTGCCAGCACTCCCTCAAGGGGGAGTCCCGGCACTGAAGCTTTCTTT
few,13,TRBJ1-2,TRBV6-5,.,CASRDFPNYGYTF,TGTGCCAGCCGGGACTTTCCTAACTATGGCTACACCTTC
.,16,TRBJ1-1,TRBV28,TRBD1,CASTAGTGKPDTEAFF,TGTGCCAGCACCGCCGGGACAGGGAAACCAGACACTGAAGCTTTCTTT
medium-sized,17,TRBJ2-7,TRBV4-1,.,CASSQDNAGVGFYEQYF,TGCGCCAGCAGCCAAGATAATGCAGGGGTCGGTTTCTACGAGCAGTACTTC
once,16,TRBJ2-3,TRBV18,TRBD2,CASHTGAGGLTDTQYF,TGTGCCAGCCATACCGGTGCGGGAGGTCTCACAGATACGCAGTATTTT
.,16,TRBJ2-3,TRBV6-6,TRBD2,CASSRGTSGSRGTQYF,TGTGCCAGCAGTCGAGGGACTAGCGGGAGTCGTGGTACGCAGTATTTT
.,15,TRBJ1-5,TRBV6-1,TRBD1,CASSESGTDNQPQHF,TGTGCCAGCAGTGAATCCGGGACAGACAATCAGCCCCAGCATTTT
.,15,TRBJ2-1,TRBV5-1,TRBD2,CASSSGTSTYNEQFF,TGCGCCAGCAGCTCCGGGACTAGCACCTACAATGAGCAGTTCTTC
.,11,TRBJ1-2,TRBV7-9,.,CASRAAHGYTF,TGTGCCAGCAGGGCCGCCCATGGCTACACCTTC